This T cell receptor (beta chain) was sequenced during a study of OX40 agonist ivuxolimab in advanced cancers. As for the study in general: Patients received intravenous ivuxolimab every 2 weeks at 0.01 to 10 mg/kg.

Worth noting for this clone: No antigen is known for it.

Using immunoSEQ multiplex PCR, the repertoire was profiled, and TCRdb retains in-frame clones only, with some absent. This sample carries roughly 70,000 clones, 70% to 90% of them seen once, and the ten largest clones take around 2%. Points from the study as a whole: The study did not work out the antigen specificity of the expanded peripheral T cells. There were, on average, more expanded clones in CD8+ T cells than in CD4+. Some nonresponders also had low normalized T-cell clonal expansion.

Germline trimming cut 2 bases from V and 9 bases from J; bases unmatched to any gene: 7. The CDR3 totals 15 residues. Germline CDR1 is GTSNPN and CDR2 is SVGIG (reference sequence). Sample: CD4+ or CD8+ T cells sorted from blood, taken in a trial of the OX40 agonist ivuxolimab. This TCR was sampled from an adult with an advanced solid tumor such as melanoma, head and neck, liver or kidney cancer. The chain carries TRBV30 and TRBJ1-6; TRBD1 aligns across 10 bases. CDR3 residues: CAWSRDRGTGSPLHF. CDR3 bases: TGTGCCTGGAGTCGGGACAGGGGAACGGGTTCACCCCTCCACTTT.